The T cell receptor beta chain under discussion was sequenced for a study of cytomegalovirus exposure and HLA in healthy donors. CDR3 size: 15 residues. V lost 0 bases and J 7 bases, leaving 16 bases between the germline ends. From germline, CDR1 is SGHNT and CDR2 YYREEE (reference sequence). This PCR relied on a set of 60 Vbeta primers and 13 Jbeta primers. Assay used: immunoSEQ multiplex PCR; TCRdb lists only in-frame clones, some missing. The sample includes approximately 130,000 clones, over 65% of them seen just once. This chain connects TRBV5-4 to TRBJ1-2; D gene ambiguous. Sequenced input: PBMCs. This clonotype was obtained from a woman aged 40 to 49 in good health and CMV-seronegative. CDR3 bases: TGTGCCAGCAGCTTGGATTTCCAGCAGACTATTGGCTACACCTTC. Its translation: CASSLDFQQTIGYTF.